The sequence of this TCR beta chain was determined in a study of cytomegalovirus exposure and HLA in healthy donors (dated by TCRdb to the late 2010s). For context, the study as a whole: An earlier analysis of about 560 of the donors reported 276 Gb of sequence data and 90 million to 120 million unique TCR beta sequences obtained from roughly 170 million T cells. A later analysis re-examined previously published TCR beta repertoires from around 670 donors and added high-resolution HLA genotyping to investigate patterns of TCR occurrence. The study aimed to test whether cataloging public T cell receptors could reveal signatures of past pathogen exposure. Among 300 to 450 genotyped donors of the cohort, an average of about 240,000 unique TCR beta nucleotide sequences were sequenced per donor, roughly a sixth of them non-productive. Roughly five DR-DQ haplotypes were treated as single units for association and clustering because of strong linkage in the cohort. High-throughput TCR immunosequencing, statistical association of individual TCRs with disease status, and machine learning were combined to predict cytomegalovirus infection status. To decide whether each TCR beta V gene segment behaved as functional or pseudogenic, an earlier analysis of some 570 of the donors relied on high-throughput TCR beta sequencing. Besides the first cohort of approximately 670 subjects, a separate validation cohort made up of over 100 different subjects was used. Alongside the repertoire data, information on donor age, sex, ethnicity and CMV serostatus was compiled. Class I and class II HLA loci were covered by the typing at four-digit resolution. Using immunosequencing, the study profiled T cell repertoires from around 680 subjects and related those repertoires to cytomegalovirus serostatus. About 280 gigabases of sequencing data and roughly 81 million unique TCR sequences made up an early release that covered several hundred HLA-typed donors. Genome-wide SNP genotypes for about 65% of the 666 donors were used in a later genetic analysis, which treated that subset as a discovery cohort. All discovery cohort repertoires had been generated on a single sequencing platform. Among the roughly 380 genotyped donors, 81% belonged to the genetic ancestry cluster associated with self-reported Caucasian donors. Typing coverage differed by locus: A, B, C, DRB1 and DQB1 were typed in roughly 629-630 donors, DQA1 in about 500, DPA1 in nearly 610, and DPB1 in just under 490. The later analysis used no new phenotypic data to find candidate immune exposures, relying instead on TCR beta sequences and their occurrence across donors.

Library method: the immunoSEQ multiplex PCR assay. The multiplex PCR relied on a mix of 60 forward primers for TCR Vbeta segments and 13 reverse primers for TCR Jbeta segments. A multiplex PCR assay on genomic DNA amplified the CDR3 region of rearranged TCR beta genes. On the Illumina HiSeq System, the amplified TCR beta libraries were sequenced as 87-base-pair reads. Concerning the study's data processing: In a later analysis, some 80 million unique TCR beta chains were counted across the 650 to 700 repertoires, and around 10 million of these chains were shared by at least two donors. Raw reads were error-corrected and collapsed into unique sequences by a nearest-neighbor algorithm in which closely related sequences were merged to remove PCR and sequencing errors. CDR3 sequences were aligned to IMGT reference sequences to assign V, D and J gene segments. For a sequence to be retained, a match of at least six nucleotides was required to both a V gene segment and a J gene segment. Rearrangements were called productive when the CDR3 lacked stop codons and stayed in frame with V and J; all others were non-productive. Following IMGT convention, CDR3 was defined as the stretch from the second conserved V-encoded cysteine up to the conserved J-encoded phenylalanine. Sequences without an unambiguous match to a single V gene segment were excluded from the earlier analysis of about 630 of the donors. An earlier analysis of several hundred of the donors called V segments functional above 56.7% productive rearrangements and segregating when the between-donor standard deviation exceeded 5%. To diagnose cytomegalovirus status from the catalog of TCR beta chain sequences, a statistical classification framework was built. In a later analysis, V and J genes were assigned by comparing TCR nucleotide sequences against IMGT/GENE-DB human TR gene sequences. Using the TCRdist pipeline, a later analysis assigned CDR3 sequences along with most-parsimonious VDJ recombination scenarios. A later analysis defined each TCR beta chain by its CDR3 amino acid sequence plus V-gene family, and excluded reads lacking a unique V-gene family. To address suspected cross-contamination and a sequencing artifact, a later analysis removed roughly 580 highly shared, low-generation-probability nucleotide sequences. For each public chain, a later analysis derived a clonal expansion index from normalized ranks of inferred template counts within each repertoire. Generation probabilities in a later analysis came from a VDJ recombination model fitted to out-of-frame rearrangements, and those results were checked against IGoR. In a later analysis, TCR-TCR, TCR-HLA and TCR-CMV co-occurrence was scored with hypergeometric tests, and a repertoire-size bias correction was applied to TCR pairs. False discovery rates were estimated in a later analysis by permuting HLA or CMV assignments 20 times. In a later analysis, co-occurring TCRs were grouped using DBSCAN, and TCRdist sequence similarity was added for clustering within HLA-allele-positive subsets. For co-occurrence clustering, repertoires with fewer than 30,000 or more than 120,000 public chains were excluded, along with five or six repertoires with anomalous nucleotide sharing. TCRdb's version of the immuneACCESS table is confined to in-frame rearrangements and falls short of the full clone set. An unresolved V gene accounts for under half of the shortfall where checked; the remainder is of unknown origin. V, J and clone size are taken as reported in that table, and D and trimming were inferred from the DNA itself. This sample holds about 170,000 clones; less than 85% were observed only once. The ten biggest clones cover approximately 1.5% of the sample.

Taken from cysteine to phenylalanine, the CDR3 has 19 residues. The sequence is cut down to CDR3 DNA, 57 bases in frame from base 1. V is trimmed back by 0 bases and J by 0 bases, and the junction contains 14 bases that no gene match accounts for. Per the germline V gene, SGHRS is the CDR1 and YFSETQ is the CDR2. This clone was seen once. Its specific antigen is unknown. There are no base qualities to consult, and no much larger clone falls within one base. In total, roughly 670 healthy bone marrow donors made up the cohort. Cohort members were all nominally healthy when sampled, although unrecorded immune exposures were likely present. The donor tested CMV seronegative and was one of the 352 seronegative cohort members. Each donor provided a peripheral blood sample, and peripheral blood mononuclear cells were used for TCR beta sequencing. The Qiagen DNeasy Blood Extraction Kit was used to extract genomic DNA from the blood cell samples.

Paper-wide results and their limitations: In this cohort, only TCR beta chains were sequenced, and detectable features were limited by the absence of alpha or paired-chain data. In the study, approximately 150 TCR beta chains were listed as associated with cytomegalovirus. Because some donors lacked HLA typing at each locus, the association tests relied only on the typed subset. CMV serostatus was the only immune exposure information available for the cohort. In a later analysis, 15,000 to 20,000 TCR beta sequences were associated with specific HLA alleles at a false discovery rate of 0.05. In vitro tests confirmed that three of the cytomegalovirus-associated TCR beta chains recognize cytomegalovirus antigens. The authors suggested that the approach could potentially be extended to other disease states and immunological phenotypes. Correlated functional status among segregating V segments might reflect linkage disequilibrium, but an unknown experimental factor could not be ruled out. Assigning TCR associations to individual alleles was difficult when HLA alleles, especially DR and DQ, strongly co-occurred. The 87-base-pair reads could not distinguish some IMGT-functional V segments, including TRBV6-2 and TRBV6-3, so those segments were excluded. Because counts were too low, 15 to 20 rarely observed V segments, including chromosome 9 orphons, were excluded from the earlier analysis of around 640 of the donors. A further reported finding was that TCR beta sequences accurately predicted the HLA-A and HLA-B alleles for most subjects in the first cohort. In a later analysis, HLA-associated TCR beta chains were found to be more clonally expanded and to have lower generation probabilities than equally common non-associated chains. According to a later genetic analysis, donors in an Asian-associated ancestry cluster had fewer N-insertions in productive TCRs than the approximately 690-donor mean. A group of highly shared sequence variants was considered likely to be a technical artifact of the sequencing pipeline. In an earlier analysis of some 500 of the donors, most TCR beta V segments were observed in productive rearrangements about 87% or about 30% of the time, broadly matching IMGT annotations. Most TCR sequences were observed very rarely across donors, whereas some public TCRs were present in many individuals. The classifier was reported to diagnose cytomegalovirus status with high specificity and sensitivity in both the original cohort and the validation cohort. A later genetic analysis associated a missense DCLRE1C variant with V-gene and J-gene trimming of TCR beta chains, and an independent cohort replicated the association. Roughly uniform sequencing depth across donors was assumed in presence/absence analyses, although this assumption may not hold. According to a later analysis, most CMV-associated TCR beta chains appeared to be HLA-restricted, and the HLA associations seemed to be driven largely by CMV exposure. According to a later analysis, parvovirus B19, influenza, CMV and Epstein-Barr virus appeared linked to several top co-occurrence clusters. In a later analysis, TCR association rates were found to vary across HLA loci, with the most associated TCRs seen for DRB1 alleles and the fewest for HLA-C alleles.

The sample consisted of PBMCs. The receptor was derived from a male donor in good health and CMV-seronegative. This sequence uses TRBV5-1 and TRBJ2-7, with 8 middle bases fitting TRBD2. The sequence in DNA is TGCGCCAGCAGCTTGGCCTGGGATGTCGGTAGCGGGAACTCCTACGAGCAGTACTTC. Translation gives CASSLAWDVGSGNSYEQYF.